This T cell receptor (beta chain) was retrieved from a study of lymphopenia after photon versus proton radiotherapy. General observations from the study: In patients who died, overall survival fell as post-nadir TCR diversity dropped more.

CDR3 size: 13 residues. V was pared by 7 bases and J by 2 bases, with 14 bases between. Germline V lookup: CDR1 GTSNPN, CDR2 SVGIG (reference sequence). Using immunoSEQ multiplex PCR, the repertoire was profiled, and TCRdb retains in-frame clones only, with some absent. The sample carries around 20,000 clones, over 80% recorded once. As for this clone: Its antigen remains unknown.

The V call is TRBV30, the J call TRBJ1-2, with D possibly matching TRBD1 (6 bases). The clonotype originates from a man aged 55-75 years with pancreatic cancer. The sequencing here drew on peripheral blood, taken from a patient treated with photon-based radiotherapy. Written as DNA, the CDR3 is TGTGCCTACCGGACAGCTGGAAACTATGGCTACACCTTC. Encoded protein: CAYRTAGNYGYTF.